Shown below are 8 T cell receptor beta chains from a single sample sequenced in a study of identifying expanded T cells in peripheral blood. Data came from immunoSEQ multiplex PCR; TCRdb stores just in-frame clones and leaves some out. The sample lists 75,000 to 95,000 clones, 70% to 90% occurring once. The sequenced sample was blood. All receptors come from a person aged 18-70 years in good health.

The rearrangement links TRBV15 to TRBJ2-3, with D maybe TRBD1 (6 bases). Looked up from germline, CDR1 is LNHNV and CDR2 is YYDKDF (reference sequence). This CDR3 is built from 12 residues. Deletions cut 5 bases from V and 5 bases from J, with 8 bases between. The CDR3 DNA follows: TGTGCCACCAGCTCCAGGGGAGATACGCAGTATTTT. It translates to CATSSRGDTQYF.

The chain recombines TRBV11-3 with TRBJ2-2; D not resolved. V dropped 5 bases and J dropped 4 bases, with 11 bases sitting between them. This CDR3 region has 14 residues. Germline values: CDR1 SGHNT, CDR2 YENEEA. CDR3 sequence reads: CASSPVFPTGELFF. In DNA form, the CDR3 reads TGTGCCAGCAGCCCCGTCTTCCCCACCGGGGAGCTGTTTTTT.

V and J are TRBV6-5 and TRBJ2-7; the D gene is possibly TRBD2 (5 bases). The germline V and J ends were trimmed by 0 bases and 0 bases, with 9 bases remaining between them. The CDR3 totals 15 residues. In germline, CDR1 is MNHEY, CDR2 SVGAGI. Here the CDR3 reads CASSYSGSGSYEQYF. DNA for the CDR3: TGTGCCAGCAGTTACTCAGGGAGTGGCTCCTACGAGCAGTACTTC.

The chain joins TRBV5-1 to TRBJ1-1; D not resolved. Germline CDR1 is SGHRS and CDR2 is YFSETQ. The CDR3 has 13 amino acids. V shed 4 bases and J shed 4 bases, with 11 bases lying between them. Here the CDR3 reads CASSLIPGTEAFF. The CDR3 DNA is TGCGCCAGCAGCCTCATTCCGGGCACTGAAGCTTTCTTT.

The V and J genes are TRBV10-3 and TRBJ2-7; D could derive from TRBD1 or TRBD2 (6 bases each). This CDR3 region has 16 residues. Germline-derived CDR1 and CDR2 are ENHRY and SYGVKD. The V gene lost 1 base and the J gene lost 1 base, with 14 bases spanning the gap. CDR3 bases: TGTGCCATCAGTGAGTTAACGGGGGACATATCCTACGAGCAGTACTTC. This gives the protein CAISELTGDISYEQYF.

The chain joins TRBV30 to TRBJ1-6; TRBD1 matches 7 bases. The CDR3 spans 12 residues. Trimming cost V 2 bases and J 12 bases; bases outside gene matches: 4. CDR1 GTSNPN and CDR2 SVGIG come from the germline V gene (reference sequence). The CDR3: CAWSIQGEPLHF. CDR3 in DNA: TGTGCCTGGAGTATTCAGGGGGAACCCCTCCACTTT.

The CDR3 DNA sequence: TGCGCCAGCAGCCGGACAGGGGTATCTGGAAACACCATATATTTT. Protein: CASSRTGVSGNTIYF. The chain uses TRBV4-1 and TRBJ1-3; TRBD1 agrees at 9 bases. V trimming: 4 bases; J trimming: 1 base; junction bases outside the gene matches: 2. This CDR3 has 15 amino acids. CDR1 is MGHRA and CDR2 is YSYEKL in the germline V gene.

The chain employs TRBV5-1 and TRBJ2-7; no firm D call. This CDR3 is built from 13 residues. Looked up from germline, CDR1 is SGHRS and CDR2 is YFSETQ. Trimming cost V 3 bases and J 4 bases, with 11 bases left between them. Written as DNA, the CDR3 is TGCGCCAGCAGCTCCTACGACTTGTACGAGCAGTACTTC. Protein product: CASSSYDLYEQYF.